Given below is one T cell receptor (beta chain) in context. This sample was included in a study of T cell changes during pregnancy in multiple sclerosis. Sequencing was performed with immunoSEQ multiplex PCR; in TCRdb, only in-frame clones are kept and a portion is missing. This sample yields around 48,000 clones, of which roughly nine tenths are seen a single time; 3% belongs to the top ten. This CDR3 is 15 amino acids long. Germline lookup yields CDR1 SGHAT and CDR2 FQNNGV. V gave up 5 bases and J gave up 10 bases; unmatched junction bases: 9. The material sequenced was CD8+ T cells from peripheral blood mononuclear cells, taken before pregnancy. The sequence was collected from a female donor with multiple sclerosis, enrolled in a pregnancy study. V is TRBV11-2 and J is TRBJ2-1; TRBD1 aligns across 12 bases. CDR3 in amino acids: CASSAGTGGLREQFF. The CDR3 coding sequence is TGTGCCAGCAGCGCCGGGACAGGGGGCCTTAGGGAGCAGTTCTTC.